The rows below give T cell receptor beta chains drawn from one sample of a study of blood T cell repertoires in COVID-19. Some clones are missing from TCRdb's copy, which holds only in-frame ones; the method was immunoSEQ multiplex PCR. The table shows about 220,000 clones, with around 83% occurring only once. Sequenced material: peripheral blood. The receptors stem from a man in his fifties or sixties with active or convalescent COVID-19. Both conserved end residues are part of each CDR3. D genes are given only for firm matches. The size of a clone is reported for some rows only, either as once, few or many, or as a class for expanded clones.

D	J	V	size	DNA	CDR3
.	TRBJ2-6	TRBV29-1	.	TGCAGCGTTAGTGGGGCCCCCAGTGGGGCCAACGTCCTGACTTTC	CSVSGAPSGANVLTF
TRBD1	TRBJ1-2	TRBV10-3	.	TGTGCCATCACCTCCGACAGGGACGGAAAGGTCTACACCTTC	CAITSDRDGKVYTF
.	TRBJ2-3	TRBV9	.	TGTGCCAGCAGCCGCTCAGGAGGGGGCACAGATACGCAGTATTTT	CASSRSGGGTDTQYF
.	TRBJ1-4	TRBV5-1	.	TGCGCCAGCACCTCAACTAATGAAAAACTGTTTTTT	CASTSTNEKLFF
.	TRBJ2-3	TRBV5-4	.	TGTGCCAGCAGAAATCAACAGGGAACAGATACGCAGTATTTT	CASRNQQGTDTQYF
TRBD1	TRBJ1-1	TRBV5-1	.	TGCGCCAGCAACCGGGACAGGCAGAACACTGAAGCTTTCTTT	CASNRDRQNTEAFF
TRBD2	TRBJ2-5	TRBV5-1	.	TGCGCCAGCAGCCTGGGACTAGCGGGGGGGAATCTCCAAGAGACCCAGTACTTC	CASSLGLAGGNLQETQYF
.	TRBJ2-7	TRBV18	.	TGTGCCAGCTCACCGTTAGACAGGGGGCTAGCGGGAGAGTACTTC	CASSPLDRGLAGEYF
TRBD1	TRBJ1-1	TRBV5-1	few	TGCGCCAGCAGCTCACAGGGGGTCACTGAAGCTTTCTTT	CASSSQGVTEAFF
.	TRBJ2-5	TRBV7-8	.	TGTGCCAGCAGCCGAACGGGGGGCGCGGGAGAGACCCAGTACTTC	CASSRTGGAGETQYF
TRBD1	TRBJ2-2	TRBV19	once	TGTGCCAGTAGTTACGGGACAGGGCAGGGAAGGGTCGGGGAGCTGTTTTTT	CASSYGTGQGRVGELFF
.	TRBJ2-5	TRBV5-1	.	TGCGCCAGCAGCATGACTAGTCCGGGGGAGACCCAGTACTTC	CASSMTSPGETQYF
.	TRBJ2-7	TRBV2	.	TGTGCCAGCAACCTACCAAGTCATTCCTACGAGCAGTACTTC	CASNLPSHSYEQYF
.	TRBJ2-2	TRBV30	few	TGTGCCTGGAGCAGGGGACGTCTCGGTGGGGAGCTGTTTTTT	CAWSRGRLGGELFF
TRBD1	TRBJ2-2	TRBV24-1	.	TGTGCCACCAGCGGGACAGGGGATACCGGGGAGCTGTTTTTT	CATSGTGDTGELFF
.	TRBJ2-1	TRBV19	once	TGTGCCAGTAGGGCAGGGTCTAATGAGCAGTTCTTC	CASRAGSNEQFF
TRBD2	TRBJ2-2	TRBV3-1/TRBV3-2	.	TGTGCCAGCAGCAATCTAGCGGGACCCCGGGCCGGGGAGCTGTTTTTT	CASSNLAGPRAGELFF
.	TRBJ1-5	TRBV7-8	.	TGTGCCAGCAGCTCGGACAGTAATCAGCCCCAGCATTTT	CASSSDSNQPQHF
.	TRBJ2-3	TRBV28	.	TGTGCCAGCAGTTTATGGTCAGGGACAGATACGCAGTATTTT	CASSLWSGTDTQYF
TRBD1	TRBJ1-6	TRBV27	.	TGTGCCAGCAGTGAAGGGACAGGGGGCAATAATTCACCCCTCCACTTT	CASSEGTGGNNSPLHF
.	TRBJ2-2	TRBV3-1/TRBV3-2	.	TGTGCCAGCAGCCAACTCGGGACATACACCGGGGAGCTGTTTTTT	CASSQLGTYTGELFF
TRBD1	TRBJ1-4	TRBV5-4	few	TGTGCCAGCAGCCCTAGACAGGGGACTTTTCCAACTAATGAAAAACTGTTTTTT	CASSPRQGTFPTNEKLFF
.	TRBJ2-1	TRBV2	once	TGTGCCAGCAGCGCCCAACTTAAAACGTACAATGAGCAGTTCTTC	CASSAQLKTYNEQFF
.	TRBJ1-1	TRBV6-5	.	TGTGCCAGCAGTTACTCTACAGGGTACACTGAAGCTTTCTTT	CASSYSTGYTEAFF
.	TRBJ2-5	TRBV7-3	.	TGTGCCAGCAGCTTGTCGGGGATTGAAGAGACCCAGTACTTC	CASSLSGIEETQYF
TRBD1	TRBJ2-2	TRBV4-2	few	TGTGCCAGCAGCCAAGATTTTTTTGGGACAGGGGGCACCGGGGAGCTGTTTTTT	CASSQDFFGTGGTGELFF
TRBD1	TRBJ2-1	TRBV9	.	TGTGCCAGCAGCGACCCGCGGACAGGCCACAATGAGCAGTTCTTC	CASSDPRTGHNEQFF
TRBD2	TRBJ2-2	TRBV10-3	.	TGTGCCATCAGTGGCTCTGTGGCGGGAGTCGACACCGGGGAGCTGTTTTTT	CAISGSVAGVDTGELFF
TRBD2	TRBJ2-7	TRBV2	few	TGTGCCAGCCTTAGGACTAGCGCGGAGTACAGCTCCTACGAGCAGTACTTC	CASLRTSAEYSSYEQYF
.	TRBJ1-5	TRBV6-5	.	TGTGCCAGCAGTCGGACTTATAGCAATCAGCCCCAGCATTTT	CASSRTYSNQPQHF
.	TRBJ2-3	TRBV20-1	.	TGCAGTGCTACCAAGGGGGATACGCAGTATTTT	CSATKGDTQYF
TRBD1	TRBJ1-6	TRBV5-6	.	TGTGCCAGCAGCTTCTTTACTATGACAGGGGGTAATTCACCCCTCCACTTT	CASSFFTMTGGNSPLHF
.	TRBJ1-2	TRBV24-1	.	TGTGCCACCAGTCCCCAGGGGTATAGCTACACCTTC	CATSPQGYSYTF
.	TRBJ1-1	TRBV6-1	few	TGTGCCAGCAGTGAGCCCGGGACTGCATTCACTGAAGCTTTCTTT	CASSEPGTAFTEAFF
.	TRBJ1-4	TRBV19	.	TGTGCCAGTATGGGGGACACGGGACCCGAAAAACTGTTTTTT	CASMGDTGPEKLFF
TRBD1	TRBJ1-1	TRBV9	.	TGTGCCAGCAGCCCTTCCTACAGGGGGAAAATTGAGGACACTGAAGCTTTCTTT	CASSPSYRGKIEDTEAFF
.	TRBJ1-1	TRBV11-2	.	TGTGCCAGCAGCGCCCGACAGTTCTGGAACACTGAAGCTTTCTTT	CASSARQFWNTEAFF
.	TRBJ1-1	TRBV5-1	.	TGCGCCAGCAGCTTAATAGAGAACACTGAAGCTTTCTTT	CASSLIENTEAFF
TRBD1	TRBJ2-1	TRBV27	.	TGTGCCAGCAGTTTGGGACAGGGAGGCTACAATGAGCAGTTCTTC	CASSLGQGGYNEQFF
TRBD2	TRBJ2-3	TRBV10-3	once	TGTGCCATCAGTGGGAACCGACTAGCAGACACAGATACGCAGTATTTT	CAISGNRLADTDTQYF